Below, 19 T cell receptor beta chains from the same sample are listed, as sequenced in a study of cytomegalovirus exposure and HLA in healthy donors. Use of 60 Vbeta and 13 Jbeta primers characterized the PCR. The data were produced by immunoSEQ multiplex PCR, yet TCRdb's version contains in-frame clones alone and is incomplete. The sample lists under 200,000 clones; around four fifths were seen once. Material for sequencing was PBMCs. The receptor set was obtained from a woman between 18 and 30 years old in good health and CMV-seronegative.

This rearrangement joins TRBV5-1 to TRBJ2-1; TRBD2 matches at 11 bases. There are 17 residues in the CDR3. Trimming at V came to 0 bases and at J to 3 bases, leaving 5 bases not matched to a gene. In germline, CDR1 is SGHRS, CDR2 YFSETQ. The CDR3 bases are TGCGCCAGCAGCTTGGGTAGCGGGGGGGCCTTCTACAATGAGCAGTTCTTC. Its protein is CASSLGSGGAFYNEQFF.

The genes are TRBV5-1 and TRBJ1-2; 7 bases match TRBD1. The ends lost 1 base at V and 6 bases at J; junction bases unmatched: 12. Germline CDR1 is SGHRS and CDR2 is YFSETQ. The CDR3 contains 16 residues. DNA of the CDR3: TGCGCCAGCAGCTTGCTAGTTCTGAACAGGGGTGATGGCTACACCTTC. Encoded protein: CASSLLVLNRGDGYTF.

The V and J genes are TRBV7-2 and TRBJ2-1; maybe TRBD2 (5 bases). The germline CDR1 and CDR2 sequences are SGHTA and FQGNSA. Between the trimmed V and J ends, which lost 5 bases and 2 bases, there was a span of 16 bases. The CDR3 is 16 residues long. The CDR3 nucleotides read TGTGCCAGCAGCCTCCTTATAGCGCGGACCTACAATGAGCAGTTCTTC. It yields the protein CASSLLIARTYNEQFF. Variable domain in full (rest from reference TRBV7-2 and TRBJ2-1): GAGVSQSPSNKVTEKGKDVELRCDPISGHTALYWYRQSLGQGLEFLIYFQGNSAPDKSGLPSDRFSAERTGGSVSTLTIQRTQQEDSAVYLCASSLLIARTYNEQFFGPGTRLTVL.

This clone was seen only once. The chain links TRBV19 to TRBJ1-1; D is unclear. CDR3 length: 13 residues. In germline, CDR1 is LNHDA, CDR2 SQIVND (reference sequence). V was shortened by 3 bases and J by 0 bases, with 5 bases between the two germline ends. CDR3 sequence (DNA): TGTGCCAGTAGTATTTCAGTGAACACTGAAGCTTTCTTT. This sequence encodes CASSISVNTEAFF.

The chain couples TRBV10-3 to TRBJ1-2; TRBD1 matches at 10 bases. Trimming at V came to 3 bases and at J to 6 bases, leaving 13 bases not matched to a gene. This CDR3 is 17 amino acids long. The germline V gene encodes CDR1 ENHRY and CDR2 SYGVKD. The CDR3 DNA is TGTGCCATCAGTGACTCCGCGGGACAGGGGTTGCGAGATGGCTACACCTTC. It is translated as CAISDSAGQGLRDGYTF.

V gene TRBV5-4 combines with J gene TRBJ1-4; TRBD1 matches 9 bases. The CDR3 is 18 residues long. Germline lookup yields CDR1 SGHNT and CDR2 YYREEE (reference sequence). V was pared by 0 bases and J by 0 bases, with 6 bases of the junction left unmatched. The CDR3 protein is CASSLAPTGGTTNEKLFF. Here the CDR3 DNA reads TGTGCCAGCAGCTTGGCTCCGACAGGGGGAACAACTAATGAAAAACTGTTTTTT.

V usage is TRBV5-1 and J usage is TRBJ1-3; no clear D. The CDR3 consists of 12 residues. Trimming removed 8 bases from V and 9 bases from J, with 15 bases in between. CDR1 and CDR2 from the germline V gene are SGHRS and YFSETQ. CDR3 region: CARQTGAGTIYF. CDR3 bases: TGCGCCAGACAGACCGGTGCGGGCACCATATATTTT.

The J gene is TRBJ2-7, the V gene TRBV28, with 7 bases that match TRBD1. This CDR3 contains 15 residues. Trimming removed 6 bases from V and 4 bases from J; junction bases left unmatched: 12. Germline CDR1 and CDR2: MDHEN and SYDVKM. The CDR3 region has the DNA TGTGCCAGCAGCCAAACAGGGGCTGGAGTTTACGAGCAGTACTTC. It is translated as CASSQTGAGVYEQYF.

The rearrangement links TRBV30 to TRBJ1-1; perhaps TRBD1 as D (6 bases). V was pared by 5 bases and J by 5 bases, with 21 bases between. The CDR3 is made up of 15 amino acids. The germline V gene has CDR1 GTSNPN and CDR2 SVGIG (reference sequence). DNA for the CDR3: TGTGCCTGGGACTTGAAGTTTGGGGGCGGGACTGAAGCTTTCTTT. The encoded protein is CAWDLKFGGGTEAFF.

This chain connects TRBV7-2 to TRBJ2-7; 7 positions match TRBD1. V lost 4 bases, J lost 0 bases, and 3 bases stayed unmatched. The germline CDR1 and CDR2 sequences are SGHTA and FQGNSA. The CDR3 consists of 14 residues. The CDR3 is CASSSTGSSYEQYF. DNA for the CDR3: TGTGCCAGCAGCTCGACAGGGAGCTCCTACGAGCAGTACTTC.

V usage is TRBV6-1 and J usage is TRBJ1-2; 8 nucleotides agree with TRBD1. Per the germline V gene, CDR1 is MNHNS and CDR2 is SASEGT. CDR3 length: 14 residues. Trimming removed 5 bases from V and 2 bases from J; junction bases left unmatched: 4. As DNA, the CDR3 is TGTGCCAGCAGTATTCAGGGGGCGAACTATGGCTACACCTTC. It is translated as CASSIQGANYGYTF.

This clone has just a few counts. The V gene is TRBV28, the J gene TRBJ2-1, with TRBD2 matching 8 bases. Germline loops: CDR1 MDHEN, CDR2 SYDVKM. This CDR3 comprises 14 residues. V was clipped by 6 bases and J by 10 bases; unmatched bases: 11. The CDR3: CASRDSGTANEQFF. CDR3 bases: TGTGCCAGCAGGGATAGCGGGACCGCCAACGAGCAGTTCTTC.

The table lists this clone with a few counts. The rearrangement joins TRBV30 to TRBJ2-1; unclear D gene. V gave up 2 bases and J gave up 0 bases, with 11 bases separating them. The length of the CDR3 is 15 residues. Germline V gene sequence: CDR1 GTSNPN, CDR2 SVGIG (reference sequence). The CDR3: CAWSRPGLSYNEQFF. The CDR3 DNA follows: TGTGCCTGGAGTCGACCAGGCCTCTCCTACAATGAGCAGTTCTTC.

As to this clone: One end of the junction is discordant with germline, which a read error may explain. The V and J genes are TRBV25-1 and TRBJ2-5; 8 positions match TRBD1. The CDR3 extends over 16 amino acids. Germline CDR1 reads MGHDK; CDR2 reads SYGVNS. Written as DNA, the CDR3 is TGTGCCAGCAGCCCCCACAGGGGGTCTGACCAAGAGATCCAGTACTTC. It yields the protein CASSPHRGSDQEIQYF.

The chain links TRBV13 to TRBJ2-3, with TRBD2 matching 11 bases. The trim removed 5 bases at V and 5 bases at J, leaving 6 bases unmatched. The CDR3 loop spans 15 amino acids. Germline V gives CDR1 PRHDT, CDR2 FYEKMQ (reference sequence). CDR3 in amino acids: CASSPSGLAEDTQYF. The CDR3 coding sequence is TGTGCCAGCAGCCCCTCGGGACTAGCGGAAGATACGCAGTATTTT.

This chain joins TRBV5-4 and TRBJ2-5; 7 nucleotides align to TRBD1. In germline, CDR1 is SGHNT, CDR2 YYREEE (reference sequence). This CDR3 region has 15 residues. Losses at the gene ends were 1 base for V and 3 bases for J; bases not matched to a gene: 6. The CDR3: CASSLFKTGKETQYF. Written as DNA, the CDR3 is TGTGCCAGCAGCTTGTTCAAGACAGGGAAAGAGACCCAGTACTTC.

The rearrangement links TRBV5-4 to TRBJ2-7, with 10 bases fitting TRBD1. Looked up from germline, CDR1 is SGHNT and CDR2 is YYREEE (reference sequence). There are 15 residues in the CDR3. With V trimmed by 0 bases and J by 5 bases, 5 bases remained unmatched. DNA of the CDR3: TGTGCCAGCAGCTTGGTGGGGACAGGGGTGCACGAGCAGTACTTC. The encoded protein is CASSLVGTGVHEQYF. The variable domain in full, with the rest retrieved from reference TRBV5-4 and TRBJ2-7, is ETGVTQSPTHLIKTRGQQVTLRCSSQSGHNTVSWYQQALGQGPQFIFQYYREEENGRGNFPPRFSGLQFPNYSSELNVNALELDDSALYLCASSLVGTGVHEQYFGPGTRLTVT.

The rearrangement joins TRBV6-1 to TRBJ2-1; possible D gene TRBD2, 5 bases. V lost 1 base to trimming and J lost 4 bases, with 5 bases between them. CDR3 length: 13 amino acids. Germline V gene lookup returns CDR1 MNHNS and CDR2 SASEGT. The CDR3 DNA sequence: TGTGCCAGCAGTGAAGGACTATACAATGAGCAGTTCTTC. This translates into CASSEGLYNEQFF.

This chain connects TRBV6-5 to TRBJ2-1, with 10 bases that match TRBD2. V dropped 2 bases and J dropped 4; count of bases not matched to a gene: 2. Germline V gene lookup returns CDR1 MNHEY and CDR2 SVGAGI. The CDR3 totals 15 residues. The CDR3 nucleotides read TGTGCCAGCAGTTACGCTAGCGGGAGTTACAATGAGCAGTTCTTC. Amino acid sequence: CASSYASGSYNEQFF.